This note documents a single T cell receptor beta chain sequence. This record belongs to a study of Graves' ophthalmopathy and Graves' hyperthyroidism. At the level of the study: Investigators collected peripheral blood at initial diagnosis, before any treatment was given.

RNA transcripts served as template for amplifying TCR beta CDR3 sequences. The first round was an RT-PCR with HTBI primers, and the second round was a multiplex PCR. TCRdb redid the calling of the multiplex PCR reads with MiXCR, one entry per CDR3 protein. The sample lists about 740,000 distinct CDR3 sequences; 40% were seen once. This CDR3 has 16 residues. V lost 3 bases to trimming and J lost 7 bases; unmatched junction nucleotides: 8. The germline CDR1 and CDR2 sequences are KGHDR and SFDVKD. The chain uses TRBV24-1 and TRBJ2-7; 13 bases align to TRBD2. The TCR originated in an adult man with Graves' ophthalmopathy. The sample consisted of peripheral blood. The chain's CDR3 is CATSDPGTSGTGEQYF. CDR3 DNA: TGTGCCACCAGTGATCCTGGGACTAGCGGGACCGGAGAGCAGTACTTC.